The rows below give T cell receptor beta chains drawn from one sample of a study of read filtering for tumor transcriptome and immune sequencing. TCRdb re-derived calls from the reads in MiXCR, one entry per CDR3 protein. Counted here are over 45,000 distinct CDR3 sequences, around 19% occurring once; the ten biggest clones make up approximately 40%. The sequenced sample consisted of a population of CD138-negative cells sorted from bone marrow. The source of these receptors is a donor over 35 with multiple myeloma. Both conserved end residues are part of each CDR3. D genes are given only for firm matches. Rows give clone size only sometimes, using once, few, many, or a class for an expanded clone.

j_call v_call d_call clone_size cdr3_nt cdr3_aa
TRBJ2-7 TRBV7-2 TRBD1 many TGTGCCAGCAGCTTAGCCCCGGACAGGAGCTCCTACGAGCAGTACTTC CASSLAPDRSSYEQYF
TRBJ2-1 TRBV4-1 TRBD2 many TGCGCCAGCAGCCAAGATCTGTCGTTAGCGGGAGCTAGGTACAATGAGCAGTTCTTC CASSQDLSLAGARYNEQFF
TRBJ2-2 TRBV2 TRBD1 many TGTGCCAGCAGTGAGAGGACAGGGAACACCGGGGAGCTGTTTTTT CASSERTGNTGELFF
TRBJ1-3 TRBV7-8 NA NA TGTGCCAGCAGCTTCGACCTTAACTCTGGAAACACCATATATTTT CASSFDLNSGNTIYF
TRBJ2-1 TRBV29-1 TRBD2 many TGCAGCGTTGATCCGGTAGCGGGACACTCCTACAATGAGCAGTTCTTC CSVDPVAGHSYNEQFF
TRBJ2-7 TRBV6-5 TRBD1 many TGTGCCAGCAGACGACCGGGACAGGGATACGAGCAGTACTTC CASRRPGQGYEQYF
TRBJ1-4 TRBV7-9 NA NA TGTGCCAGCAGCTTAGGGACGGCGAATGAAAAACTGTTTTTT CASSLGTANEKLFF
TRBJ2-7 TRBV20-1 NA many TGCAGTGCTAAGACACCCTACGAGCAGTACTTC CSAKTPYEQYF
TRBJ2-3 TRBV6-6 TRBD1 many TGTGCCAGCAGTTACTCGACAGGGGCCACAGATACGCAGTATTTT CASSYSTGATDTQYF
TRBJ2-3 TRBV3-1 NA NA TGTGCAAGCCGCCCCAGGACTCGCGGGAGCACAGATACGCAGTATTTT CASRPRTRGSTDTQYF
TRBJ2-1 TRBV19 TRBD2 many TGTGCCAGTAGTAAAGGGGAGGGAAGATACAATGAGCAGTTCTTC CASSKGEGRYNEQFF
TRBJ2-3 TRBV20-1 TRBD2 few TGCAGTGCCTCGGTCGGCGAACACCGCGGTAGCGGGAGACTGCCTAGCACAGATACGCAGTATTTT CSASVGEHRGSGRLPSTDTQYF